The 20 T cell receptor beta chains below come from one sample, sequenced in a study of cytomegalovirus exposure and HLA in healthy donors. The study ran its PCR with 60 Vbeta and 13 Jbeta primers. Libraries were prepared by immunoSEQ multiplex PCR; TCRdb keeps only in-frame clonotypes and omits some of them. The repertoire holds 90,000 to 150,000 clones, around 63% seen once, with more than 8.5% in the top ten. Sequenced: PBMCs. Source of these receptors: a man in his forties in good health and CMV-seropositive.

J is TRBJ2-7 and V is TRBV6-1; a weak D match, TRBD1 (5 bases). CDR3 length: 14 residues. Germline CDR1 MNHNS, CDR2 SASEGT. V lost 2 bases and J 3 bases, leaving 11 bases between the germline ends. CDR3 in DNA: TGTGCCAGCAGTGAATACGACAGTATCTACGAGCAGTACTTC. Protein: CASSEYDSIYEQYF.

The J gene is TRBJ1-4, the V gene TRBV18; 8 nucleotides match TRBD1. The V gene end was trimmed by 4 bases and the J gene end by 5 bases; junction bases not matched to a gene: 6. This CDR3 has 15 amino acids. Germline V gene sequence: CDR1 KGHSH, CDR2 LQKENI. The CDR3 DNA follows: TGTGCCAGCTCACGATCAGGGGGCGTGAATGAAAAACTGTTTTTT. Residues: CASSRSGGVNEKLFF.

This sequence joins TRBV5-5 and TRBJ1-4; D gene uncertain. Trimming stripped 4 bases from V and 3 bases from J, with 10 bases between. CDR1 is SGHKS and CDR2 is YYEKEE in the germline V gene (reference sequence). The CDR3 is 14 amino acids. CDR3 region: CASSPKSANEKLFF. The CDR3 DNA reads TGTGCCAGCAGCCCTAAGTCGGCTAATGAAAAACTGTTTTTT.

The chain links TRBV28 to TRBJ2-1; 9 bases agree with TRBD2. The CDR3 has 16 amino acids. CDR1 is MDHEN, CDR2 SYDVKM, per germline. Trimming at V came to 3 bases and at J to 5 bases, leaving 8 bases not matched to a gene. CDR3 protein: CASSFGGLASNNEQFF. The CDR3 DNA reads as TGTGCCAGCAGTTTTGGGGGACTAGCATCGAACAATGAGCAGTTCTTC.

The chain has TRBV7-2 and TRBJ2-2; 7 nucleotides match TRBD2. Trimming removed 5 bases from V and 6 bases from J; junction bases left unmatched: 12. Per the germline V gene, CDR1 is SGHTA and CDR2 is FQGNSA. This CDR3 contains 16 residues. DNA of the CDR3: TGTGCCAGCAGCCTCCGGGGAGGGCCTAGCGCCGGGGAGCTGTTTTTT. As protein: CASSLRGGPSAGELFF.

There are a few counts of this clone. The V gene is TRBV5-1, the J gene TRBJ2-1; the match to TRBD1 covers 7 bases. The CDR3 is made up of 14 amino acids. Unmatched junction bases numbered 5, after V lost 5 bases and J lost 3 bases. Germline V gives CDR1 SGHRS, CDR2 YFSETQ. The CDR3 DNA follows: TGCGCCAGCAGAGGGACAGTTAGCTACAATGAGCAGTTCTTC. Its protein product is CASRGTVSYNEQFF.

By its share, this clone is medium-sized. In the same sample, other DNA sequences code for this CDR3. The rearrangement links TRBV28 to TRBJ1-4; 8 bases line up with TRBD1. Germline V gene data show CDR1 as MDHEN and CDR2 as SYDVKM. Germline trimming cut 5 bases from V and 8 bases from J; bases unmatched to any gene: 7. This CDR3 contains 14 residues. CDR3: CASSRGQEREKLFF. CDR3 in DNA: TGTGCCAGCAGTCGGGGACAGGAGAGGGAAAAACTGTTTTTT.

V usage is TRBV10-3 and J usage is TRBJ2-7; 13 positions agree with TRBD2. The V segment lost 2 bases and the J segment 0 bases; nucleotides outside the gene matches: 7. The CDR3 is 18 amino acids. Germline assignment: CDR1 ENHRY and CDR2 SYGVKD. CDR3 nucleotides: TGTGCCATCAGTGAGGCAGGGACTAGCGGGACTTACTCCTACGAGCAGTACTTC. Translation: CAISEAGTSGTYSYEQYF.

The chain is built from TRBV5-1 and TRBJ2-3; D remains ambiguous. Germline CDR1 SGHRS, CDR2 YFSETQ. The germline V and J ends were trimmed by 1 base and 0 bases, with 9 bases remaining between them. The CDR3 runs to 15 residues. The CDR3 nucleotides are TGCGCCAGCAGCTTGCTGCTGACTAGCACAGATACGCAGTATTTT. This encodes CASSLLLTSTDTQYF.

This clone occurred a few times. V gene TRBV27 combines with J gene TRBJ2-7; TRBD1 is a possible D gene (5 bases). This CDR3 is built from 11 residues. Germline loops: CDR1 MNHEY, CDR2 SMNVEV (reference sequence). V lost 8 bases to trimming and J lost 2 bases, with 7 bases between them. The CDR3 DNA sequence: TGTGCCAGCGCAGGGCCCTACGAGCAGTACTTC. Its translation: CASAGPYEQYF.

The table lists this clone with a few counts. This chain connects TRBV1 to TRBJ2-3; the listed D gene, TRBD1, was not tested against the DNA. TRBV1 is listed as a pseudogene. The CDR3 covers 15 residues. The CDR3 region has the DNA TGCACCAGCAGCCCGCACAGGGTGGTCGCAGATACGCAGTATTTT. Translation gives CTSSPHRVVADTQYF.

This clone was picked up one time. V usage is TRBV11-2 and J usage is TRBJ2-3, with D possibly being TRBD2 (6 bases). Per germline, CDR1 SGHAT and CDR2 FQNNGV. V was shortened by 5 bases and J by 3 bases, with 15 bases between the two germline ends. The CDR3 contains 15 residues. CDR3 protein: CASSPRPGGTDTQYF. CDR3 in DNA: TGTGCCAGCAGCCCCAGGCCAGGAGGGACAGATACGCAGTATTTT.

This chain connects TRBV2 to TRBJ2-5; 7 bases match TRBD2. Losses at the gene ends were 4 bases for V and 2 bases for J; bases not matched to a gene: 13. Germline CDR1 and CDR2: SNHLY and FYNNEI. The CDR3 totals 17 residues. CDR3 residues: CASSGGKDTGLQETQYF. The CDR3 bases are TGTGCCAGCAGTGGGGGTAAAGATACGGGACTACAAGAGACCCAGTACTTC.

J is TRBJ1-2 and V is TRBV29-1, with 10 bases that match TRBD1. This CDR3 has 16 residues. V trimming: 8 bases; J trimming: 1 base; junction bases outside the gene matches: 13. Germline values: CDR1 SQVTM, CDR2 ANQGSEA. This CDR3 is CSTQTGQGLSNYGYTF. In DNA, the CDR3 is TGCAGCACTCAAACGGGACAGGGGTTAAGTAACTATGGCTACACCTTC.

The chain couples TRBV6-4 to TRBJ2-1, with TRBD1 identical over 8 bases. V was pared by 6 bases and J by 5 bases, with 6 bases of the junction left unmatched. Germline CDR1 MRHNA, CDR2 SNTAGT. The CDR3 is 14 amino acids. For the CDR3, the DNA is TGTGCCAGCAGCCCCCAGACAGGGGACAATGAGCAGTTCTTC. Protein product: CASSPQTGDNEQFF.

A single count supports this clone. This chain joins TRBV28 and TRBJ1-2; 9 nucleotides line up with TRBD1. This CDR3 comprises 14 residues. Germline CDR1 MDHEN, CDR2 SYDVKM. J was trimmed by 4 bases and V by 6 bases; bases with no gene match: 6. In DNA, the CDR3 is TGTGCCAGCAGGACTGGACAGGGGAGCTATGGCTACACCTTC. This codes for CASRTGQGSYGYTF.

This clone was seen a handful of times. The CDR3 DNA sequence: TGTGCCAGCAGCGTAGCCCCCAGTTATTATAATTCACCCCTCCACTTT. It encodes CASSVAPSYYNSPLHF. The chain recombines TRBV9 with TRBJ1-6; unclear D gene. The CDR3 has 16 residues. V gave up 0 bases and J gave up 4 bases, with 11 bases separating them. Per the germline V gene, CDR1 is SGDLS and CDR2 is YYNGEE.

For the CDR3, the DNA is TGCAGCGTTTCCGGGACACCCAACTATGGCTACACCTTC. Translating gives CSVSGTPNYGYTF. The chain combines TRBV29-1 with TRBJ1-2; perhaps TRBD1 as D (6 bases). This CDR3 has 13 amino acids. The V end was cut by 5 bases, the J end by 2 bases, with 12 bases between. The germline gives CDR1 SQVTM, CDR2 ANQGSEA.

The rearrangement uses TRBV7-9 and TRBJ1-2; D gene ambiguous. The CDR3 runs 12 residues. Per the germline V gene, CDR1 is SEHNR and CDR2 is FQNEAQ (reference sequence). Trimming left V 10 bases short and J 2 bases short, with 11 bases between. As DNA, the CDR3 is TGTGCCACCGTAGACTCCAACTATGGCTACACCTTC. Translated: CATVDSNYGYTF. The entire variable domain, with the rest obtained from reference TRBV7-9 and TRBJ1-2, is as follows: DTGVSQNPRHKITKRGQNVTFRCDPISEHNRLYWYRQTLGQGPEFLTYFQNEAQLEKSRLLSDRFSAERPKGSFSTLEIQRTEQGDSAMYLCATVDSNYGYTFGSGTRLTVV.

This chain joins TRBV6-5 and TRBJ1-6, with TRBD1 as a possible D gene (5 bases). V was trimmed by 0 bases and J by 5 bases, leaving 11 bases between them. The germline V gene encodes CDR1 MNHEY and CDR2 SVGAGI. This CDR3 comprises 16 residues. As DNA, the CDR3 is TGTGCCAGCAGTTACTCCGGGCAGGGTGATAATTCACCCCTCCACTTT. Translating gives CASSYSGQGDNSPLHF.